The 20 T cell receptor beta chains listed next were all sequenced from one sample in a study of blood T cell repertoires in COVID-19 (dated by TCRdb to the early 2020s). Libraries were made using the immunoSEQ multiplex PCR assay. In TCRdb, the immuneACCESS table is reduced to in-frame sequences with V and J assigned. These tables do not hold every clone; where another copy was compared, an unresolved V gene accounts for under half, and the others remain unexplained. The sample includes 97,000 or so clones, with approximately 90% observed a single time. About 5% of the sample goes to the ten largest clones. The sequencing input was peripheral blood. The receptors shown here come from a man in his fifties with acute or convalescent COVID-19.

The chain couples TRBV5-1 to TRBJ1-1; D is possibly TRBD1 (6 bases). Deletions cut 0 bases from V and 2 bases from J, with 11 bases between. The CDR3 is 15 amino acids. Germline V gene sequence: CDR1 SGHRS, CDR2 YFSETQ. The CDR3 loop reads CASSLAADRNTEAFF. The DNA for the CDR3 is TGCGCCAGCAGCTTGGCCGCGGACAGAAACACTGAAGCTTTCTTT. The full variable domain, rest sourced from reference TRBV5-1 and TRBJ1-1, is KAGVTQTPRYLIKTRGQQVTLSCSPISGHRSVSWYQQTPGQGLQFLFEYFSETQRNKGNFPGRFSGRQFSNSRSEMNVSTLELGDSALYLCASSLAADRNTEAFFGQGTRLTVV.

A few counts support this clone. The chain is built from TRBV7-6 and TRBJ1-2; 10 bases are shared with TRBD1. V was clipped by 5 bases and J by 4 bases; unmatched bases: 10. The CDR3 sequence is 16 residues long. Per the germline V gene, CDR1 is SGHVS and CDR2 is FNYEAQ. In DNA, the CDR3 is TGTGCCAGCAGCCCCGAACCGGGACAGGGGATCTATGGCTACACCTTC. This translates into CASSPEPGQGIYGYTF. Variable domain in full (rest from reference TRBV7-6 and TRBJ1-2): GAGVSQSPRYKVTKRGQDVALRCDPISGHVSLYWYRQALGQGPEFLTYFNYEAQQDKSGLPNDRFSAERPEGSISTLTIQRTEQRDSAMYRCASSPEPGQGIYGYTFGSGTRLTVV.

The genes are TRBV12-3 or TRBV12-4 and TRBJ2-1; TRBD2 agrees at 10 bases. J gave up 9 bases and V 9 bases, and 8 bases lay outside the gene matches. The CDR3 runs 13 residues. The CDR3 DNA reads as TGTGCCAGTTCCCTAGCGGGAGTCAGTGAGCAGTTCTTC. Protein product: CASSLAGVSEQFF.

The rearrangement links TRBV6-1 to TRBJ2-7; 9 positions agree with TRBD2. This CDR3 has 15 residues. Looked up from germline, CDR1 is MNHNS and CDR2 is SASEGT. V lost 3 bases to trimming and J lost 4 bases; unmatched junction nucleotides: 7. CDR3 sequence reads: CASSDRREGQYEQYF. CDR3 sequence (DNA): TGTGCCAGCAGTGATAGGCGGGAGGGCCAATACGAGCAGTACTTC.

The chain employs TRBV19 and TRBJ2-4; the D gene is possibly TRBD1 (6 bases). The germline CDR1 and CDR2 sequences are LNHDA and SQIVND (reference sequence). The CDR3 extends over 17 amino acids. Trimming stripped 4 bases from V and 3 bases from J, with 19 bases between. The CDR3 coding sequence is TGTGCCAGTAGTAGGGAAGGACAGCGAAATTTCAAAAACATTCAGTACTTC. It is translated as CASSREGQRNFKNIQYF. The full variable domain, in which reference TRBV19 and TRBJ2-4 provide the parts outside the CDR3, is DGGITQSPKYLFRKEGQNVTLSCEQNLNHDAMYWYRQDPGQGLRLIYYSQIVNDFQKGDIAEGYSVSREKKESFPLTVTSAQKNPTAFYLCASSREGQRNFKNIQYFGAGTRLSVL.

The V gene is TRBV5-1, the J gene TRBJ2-3, with TRBD1 matching over 9 bases. V lost 2 bases to trimming and J lost 7 bases; unmatched junction nucleotides: 11. The CDR3 has 16 residues. Per germline, CDR1 SGHRS and CDR2 YFSETQ. CDR3 nucleotide sequence: TGCGCCAGCAGCTTTCGGAGGACAGGGGACACGAATACGCAGTATTTT. Its translation is CASSFRRTGDTNTQYF. Full variable domain (missing parts from reference TRBV5-1 and TRBJ2-3): KAGVTQTPRYLIKTRGQQVTLSCSPISGHRSVSWYQQTPGQGLQFLFEYFSETQRNKGNFPGRFSGRQFSNSRSEMNVSTLELGDSALYLCASSFRRTGDTNTQYFGPGTRLTVL.

This clone came up once. V gene TRBV27 combines with J gene TRBJ2-7, with 7 bases that match TRBD1. With 4 bases clipped from V and 4 bases from J, the junction kept 13 bases outside the gene matches. Germline CDR1 and CDR2: MNHEY and SMNVEV (reference sequence). CDR3 length: 16 amino acids. CDR3 protein: CASSSTPGTEFYEQYF. CDR3 DNA: TGTGCCAGCAGTTCGACCCCCGGGACAGAGTTTTACGAGCAGTACTTC.

The rearrangement links TRBV11-2 to TRBJ2-7; D may be TRBD2 (6 bases). V was pared by 5 bases and J by 5 bases, with 10 bases between. This CDR3 contains 12 residues. Germline values: CDR1 SGHAT, CDR2 FQNNGV. Here the CDR3 DNA reads TGTGCCAGCAGCCCCTGGGAGGACGAGCAGTACTTC. Protein sequence: CASSPWEDEQYF.

J is TRBJ1-4 and V is TRBV27, with a weak D call TRBD1 (5 bases). This CDR3 region has 16 residues. Trimming removed 3 bases from V and 5 bases from J, with 16 bases in between. From germline, CDR1 is MNHEY and CDR2 SMNVEV (reference sequence). This CDR3 is CASSFIWGGGNEKLFF. In nucleotides, the CDR3 is TGTGCCAGCAGTTTCATATGGGGTGGGGGGAATGAAAAACTGTTTTTT.

This rearrangement joins TRBV27 to TRBJ2-1; 10 bases are shared with TRBD2. Losses at the gene ends were 6 bases for V and 4 bases for J; bases not matched to a gene: 3. The CDR3 length is 14 residues. Germline V gene data show CDR1 as MNHEY and CDR2 as SMNVEV (reference sequence). The CDR3 DNA follows: TGTGCCAGCAGCGGACTAGCGGATTACAATGAGCAGTTCTTC. Its protein is CASSGLADYNEQFF.

The chain employs TRBV6-5 and TRBJ2-7; TRBD2 matches at 9 bases. This CDR3 contains 13 residues. Germline loops: CDR1 MNHEY, CDR2 SVGAGI. J was trimmed by 0 bases and V by 6 bases; bases with no gene match: 0. The CDR3, as DNA: TGTGCCAGCAGGACTAGCGGCTCCTACGAGCAGTACTTC. As protein: CASRTSGSYEQYF.

This chain links TRBV9 with TRBJ1-2; 7 nucleotides agree with TRBD1. Germline CDR1 is SGDLS and CDR2 is YYNGEE. V lost 0 bases to trimming and J lost 7 bases; unmatched junction nucleotides: 12. CDR3 size: 16 residues. This CDR3 reads CASSVDLRGAGGGYTF. DNA for the CDR3: TGTGCCAGCAGCGTAGATCTCAGGGGGGCCGGAGGTGGCTACACCTTC. Complete variable domain (other parts from reference TRBV9 and TRBJ1-2): DSGVTQTPKHLITATGQRVTLRCSPRSGDLSVYWYQQSLDQGLQFLIQYYNGEERAKGNILERFSAQQFPDLHSELNLSSLELGDSALYFCASSVDLRGAGGGYTFGSGTRLTVV.

The rearrangement joins TRBV9 to TRBJ2-7; perhaps TRBD2 as D (5 bases). Trimming removed 4 bases from V and 2 bases from J, with 16 bases in between. The germline V gene encodes CDR1 SGDLS and CDR2 YYNGEE. The CDR3 has 15 amino acids. Written as DNA, the CDR3 is TGTGCCAGCAGCTTAGGAGCCGAGGGCACCTACGAGCAGTACTTC. Amino acids: CASSLGAEGTYEQYF. The full variable domain, rest sourced from reference TRBV9 and TRBJ2-7, is DSGVTQTPKHLITATGQRVTLRCSPRSGDLSVYWYQQSLDQGLQFLIQYYNGEERAKGNILERFSAQQFPDLHSELNLSSLELGDSALYFCASSLGAEGTYEQYFGPGTRLTVT.

This chain joins TRBV11-2 and TRBJ2-7; the match to TRBD1 covers 7 bases. CDR3 size: 15 residues. Germline values: CDR1 SGHAT, CDR2 FQNNGV. V shed 1 base and J 5 bases; nucleotides not matched to a gene: 8. CDR3: CASSLGRQGFHEQYF. For the CDR3, the DNA is TGTGCCAGCAGCTTAGGGAGACAGGGTTTCCACGAGCAGTACTTC.

Only one count was recorded for this clone. The rearrangement uses TRBV5-6 and TRBJ2-3; no clear D gene. This CDR3 is 12 amino acids long. Germline CDR1 reads SGHDT; CDR2 reads YYEEEE. V gave up 4 bases and J gave up 7 bases, with 10 bases separating them. In nucleotides, the CDR3 is TGTGCCAGCAGCATCGATACAAATACGCAGTATTTT. It translates to CASSIDTNTQYF.

This chain joins TRBV2 and TRBJ2-1; tentatively, D is TRBD1 (5 bases). The CDR3 is 15 residues long. Trimming removed 6 bases at V and 3 bases at J, with 15 bases between. The germline V gene encodes CDR1 SNHLY and CDR2 FYNNEI. The CDR3 DNA is TGTGCCAGCAGCCTACAGGAGCCGCACTACAATGAGCAGTTCTTC. This gives the protein CASSLQEPHYNEQFF.

J is TRBJ2-3 and V is TRBV18, with 12 nucleotides matching TRBD2. Germline loops: CDR1 KGHSH, CDR2 LQKENI. The CDR3 contains 17 residues. J lost 4 bases, V lost 1 base, and 6 bases had no gene match. CDR3 sequence (DNA): TGTGCCAGCTCACCACAAGCTAGCGGGAGGGCCTCAGATACGCAGTATTTT. Its translation is CASSPQASGRASDTQYF.

The gene calls are TRBV6-5 and TRBJ1-1; 9 nucleotides agree with TRBD1. The CDR3 covers 15 residues. CDR1 is MNHEY, CDR2 SVGAGI, per germline. The V and J ends lost 6 bases and 1 base, in that order; junction bases with no gene match: 6. Here the CDR3 reads CASRSPGQGNTEAFF. The DNA for the CDR3 is TGTGCCAGCAGATCGCCGGGACAGGGGAACACTGAAGCTTTCTTT.

The table lists this clone with a count of one. The CDR3 nucleotides are TGTGCCACGCGGGACTACAACACAGATACGCAGTATTTT. Translating it yields CATRDYNTDTQYF. The chain is built from TRBV10-3 and TRBJ2-3, with 7 bases fitting TRBD2. This CDR3 comprises 13 residues. Germline CDR1 and CDR2: ENHRY and SYGVKD. Losses at the gene ends were 10 bases for V and 2 bases for J; bases not matched to a gene: 6.

J is TRBJ1-2 and V is TRBV9; D remains ambiguous. The ends were cut back, 7 bases at V and 1 base at J, with 17 bases in the middle. Germline-derived CDR1 and CDR2 are SGDLS and YYNGEE. This CDR3 is built from 15 residues. The CDR3 loop reads CASSLYPGVNYGYTF. CDR3 coding DNA: TGTGCCAGCTCCCTGTATCCCGGGGTTAACTATGGCTACACCTTC.